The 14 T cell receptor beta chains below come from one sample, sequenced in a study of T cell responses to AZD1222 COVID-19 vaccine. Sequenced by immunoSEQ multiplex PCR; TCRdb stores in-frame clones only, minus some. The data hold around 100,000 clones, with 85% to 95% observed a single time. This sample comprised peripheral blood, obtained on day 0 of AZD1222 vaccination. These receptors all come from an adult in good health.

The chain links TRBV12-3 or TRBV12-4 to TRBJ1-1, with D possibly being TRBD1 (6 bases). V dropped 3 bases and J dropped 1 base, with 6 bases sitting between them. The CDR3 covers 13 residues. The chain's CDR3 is CASSLTGNTEAFF. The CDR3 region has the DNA TGTGCCAGCAGTTTGACAGGGAACACTGAAGCTTTCTTT.

CDR3 bases: TGTGCCAGCAGCTTAGTTACAGGGTTCCAGCCCCAGCATTTT. Amino acids: CASSLVTGFQPQHF. The chain is built from TRBV11-2 and TRBJ1-5; a weak D match, TRBD1 (6 bases). Germline lookup yields CDR1 SGHAT and CDR2 FQNNGV. CDR3 length: 14 residues. V was pared by 1 base and J by 7 bases, with 11 bases between. Full variable domain (remainder filled in from reference TRBV11-2 and TRBJ1-5): EAGVAQSPRYKIIEKRQSVAFWCNPISGHATLYWYQQILGQGPKLLIQFQNNGVVDDSQLPKDRFSAERLKGVDSTLKIQPAKLEDSAVYLCASSLVTGFQPQHFGDGTRLSIL.

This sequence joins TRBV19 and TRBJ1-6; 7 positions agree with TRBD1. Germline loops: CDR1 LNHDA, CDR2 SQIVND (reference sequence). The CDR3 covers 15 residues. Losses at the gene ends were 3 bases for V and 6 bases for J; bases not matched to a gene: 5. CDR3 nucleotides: TGTGCCAGTAGTATCGGCGACAGGGCTAATTCACCCCTCCACTTT. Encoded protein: CASSIGDRANSPLHF.

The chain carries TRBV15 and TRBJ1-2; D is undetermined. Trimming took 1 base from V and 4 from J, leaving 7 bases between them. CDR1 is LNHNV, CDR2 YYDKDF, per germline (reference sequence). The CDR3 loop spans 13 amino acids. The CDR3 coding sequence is TGTGCCACCAGCAGAGGTAATACCTATGGCTACACCTTC. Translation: CATSRGNTYGYTF. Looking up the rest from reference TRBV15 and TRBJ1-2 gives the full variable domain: DAMVIQNPRYQVTQFGKPVTLSCSQTLNHNVMYWYQQKSSQAPKLLFHYYDKDFNNEADTPDNFQSRRPNTSFCFLDIRSPGLGDTAMYLCATSRGNTYGYTFGSGTRLTVV.

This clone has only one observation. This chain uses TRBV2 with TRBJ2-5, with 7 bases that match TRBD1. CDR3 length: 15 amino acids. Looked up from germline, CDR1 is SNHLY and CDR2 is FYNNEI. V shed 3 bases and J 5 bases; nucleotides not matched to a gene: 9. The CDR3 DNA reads TGTGCCAGCAGTGATTTCCCGACAGGGCGGGAGACCCAGTACTTC. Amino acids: CASSDFPTGRETQYF.

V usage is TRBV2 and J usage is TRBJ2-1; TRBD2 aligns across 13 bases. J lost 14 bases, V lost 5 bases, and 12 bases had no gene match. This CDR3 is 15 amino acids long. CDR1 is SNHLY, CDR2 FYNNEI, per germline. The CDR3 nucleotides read TGTGCCAGCAGTCTAGGGACTAGCGGGGCATCCTGGGAGTTCTTC. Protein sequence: CASSLGTSGASWEFF.

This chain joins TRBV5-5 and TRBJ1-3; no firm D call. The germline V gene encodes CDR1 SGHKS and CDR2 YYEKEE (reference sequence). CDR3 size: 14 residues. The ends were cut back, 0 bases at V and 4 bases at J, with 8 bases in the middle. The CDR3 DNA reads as TGTGCCAGCAGCTTGGGACGGTGGGGAAACACCATATATTTT. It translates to CASSLGRWGNTIYF. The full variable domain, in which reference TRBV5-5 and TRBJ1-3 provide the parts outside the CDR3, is DAGVTQSPTHLIKTRGQQVTLRCSPISGHKSVSWYQQVLGQGPQFIFQYYEKEERGRGNFPDRFSARQFPNYSSELNVNALLLGDSALYLCASSLGRWGNTIYFGEGSWLTVV.

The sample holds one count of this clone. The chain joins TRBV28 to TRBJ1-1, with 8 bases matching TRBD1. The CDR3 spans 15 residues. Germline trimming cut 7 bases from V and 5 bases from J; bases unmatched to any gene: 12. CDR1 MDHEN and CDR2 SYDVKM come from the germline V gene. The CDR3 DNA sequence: TGTGCCAGCATCCAGGTCAGGGGGCGTCGTACTGAAGCTTTCTTT. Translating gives CASIQVRGRRTEAFF.

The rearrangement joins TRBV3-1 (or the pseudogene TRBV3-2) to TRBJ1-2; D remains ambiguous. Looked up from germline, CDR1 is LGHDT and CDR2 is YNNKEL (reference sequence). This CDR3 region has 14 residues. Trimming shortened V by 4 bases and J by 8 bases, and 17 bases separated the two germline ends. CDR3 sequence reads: CASSLQTRTVGYTF. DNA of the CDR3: TGTGCCAGCAGCCTGCAAACCCGGACGGTGGGCTACACCTTC.

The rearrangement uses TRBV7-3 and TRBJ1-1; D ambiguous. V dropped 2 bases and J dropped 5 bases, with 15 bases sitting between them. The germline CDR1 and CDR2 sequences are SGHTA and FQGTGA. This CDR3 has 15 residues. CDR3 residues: CASSLDPKGWTEAFF. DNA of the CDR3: TGTGCCAGCAGCTTAGACCCCAAGGGTTGGACTGAAGCTTTCTTT.

This CDR3 reads CASSYSRQGPPTF. For the CDR3, the DNA is TGTGCCAGCAGTTACTCGAGACAGGGACCCCCCACCTTC. The chain uses TRBV6-5 and TRBJ1-2, with 7 bases lining up with TRBD1. Germline V lookup: CDR1 MNHEY, CDR2 SVGAGI. There are 13 residues in the CDR3. V was clipped by 0 bases and J by 13 bases; unmatched bases: 8.

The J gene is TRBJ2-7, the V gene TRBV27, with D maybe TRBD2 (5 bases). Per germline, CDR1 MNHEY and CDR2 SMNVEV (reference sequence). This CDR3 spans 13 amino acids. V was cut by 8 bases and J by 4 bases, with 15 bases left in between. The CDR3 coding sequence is TGTGCCAGCGCCGAGTCCGGCGGGTACGAGCAGTACTTC. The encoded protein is CASAESGGYEQYF.

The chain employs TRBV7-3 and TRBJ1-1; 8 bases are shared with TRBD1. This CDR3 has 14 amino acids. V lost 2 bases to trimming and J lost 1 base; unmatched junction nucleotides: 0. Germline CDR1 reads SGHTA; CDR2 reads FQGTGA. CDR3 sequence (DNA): TGTGCCAGCAGCTTACAGGGGGCGAACACTGAAGCTTTCTTT. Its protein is CASSLQGANTEAFF.

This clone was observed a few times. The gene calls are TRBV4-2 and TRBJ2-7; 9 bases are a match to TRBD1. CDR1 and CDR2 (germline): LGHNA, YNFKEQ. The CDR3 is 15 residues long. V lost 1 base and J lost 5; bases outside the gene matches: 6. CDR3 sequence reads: CASSQAGQGSNEQYF. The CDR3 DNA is TGTGCCAGCAGCCAAGCCGGACAGGGGTCGAACGAGCAGTACTTC.